The TCR beta chain under discussion was sequenced for a study of OX40 agonist ivuxolimab in advanced cancers. The study's findings and limits: The work left the antigen specificity of expanded peripheral T cells undetermined.

Germline values: CDR1 SGHDT, CDR2 YYEEEE. The CDR3 is 17 amino acids. The V and J ends lost 3 bases and 0 bases, in that order; junction bases with no gene match: 6. A remark on this clone: Its specificity is not known.

Clones were read by immunoSEQ multiplex PCR, and TCRdb kept only the in-frame ones, dropping some. The data contain around 100,000 clones, 90% of them singletons. Here the sequenced sample was CD4+ or CD8+ T cells sorted from blood, taken in a trial of the OX40 agonist ivuxolimab. The genes are TRBV5-6 and TRBJ2-2, with 9 bases that match TRBD2. This TCR was recovered from an adult with an advanced solid tumor such as melanoma, head and neck, liver or kidney cancer. The CDR3 protein is CASSSSGLASNTGELFF. CDR3 sequence (DNA): TGTGCCAGCAGCTCCTCGGGACTAGCTTCGAACACCGGGGAGCTGTTTTTT.